This passage covers 24 T cell receptor beta chains from one sample sequenced in a study of blood T cell repertoires in COVID-19. This table comes from immunoSEQ multiplex PCR, and its TCRdb copy is limited to in-frame clones, with some not included. This sample yields 55,000 to 65,000 clones, of which about four fifths are seen a single time; roughly 3.6% belongs to the top ten. The sample was peripheral blood. The receptors originated from an elderly woman with acute or convalescent COVID-19.

The chain combines TRBV28 with TRBJ2-1, with a weak D call TRBD2 (6 bases). V lost 4 bases and J 6 bases, leaving 13 bases between the germline ends. The CDR3 is 14 amino acids. CDR1 and CDR2 from the germline V gene are MDHEN and SYDVKM. The CDR3 reads CASSSRGLVNEQFF. The CDR3 nucleotides are TGTGCCAGCAGTTCGCGGGGCTTGGTCAATGAGCAGTTCTTC.

V usage is TRBV5-4 and J usage is TRBJ1-1; no clear D gene. This CDR3 spans 14 amino acids. Per the germline V gene, CDR1 is SGHNT and CDR2 is YYREEE (reference sequence). V was pared by 0 bases and J by 1 base, with 7 bases between. The CDR3 spells CASSLVQENTEAFF. As DNA, the CDR3 is TGTGCCAGCAGCTTGGTTCAGGAGAACACTGAAGCTTTCTTT.

The gene calls are TRBV29-1 and TRBJ1-1, with 8 bases aligning to TRBD1. Germline CDR1 reads SQVTM; CDR2 reads ANQGSEA. Germline trimming cut 8 bases from V and 8 bases from J; bases unmatched to any gene: 7. The CDR3 runs 11 residues. The CDR3: CSPQGAGEAFF. The CDR3 coding sequence is TGCAGCCCTCAGGGGGCCGGGGAAGCTTTCTTT.

Only a few counts were recorded for this clone. This chain joins TRBV6-5 and TRBJ2-1; TRBD1 agrees at 8 bases. J lost 5 bases, V lost 4 bases, and 4 bases had no gene match. Germline V gene lookup returns CDR1 MNHEY and CDR2 SVGAGI. This CDR3 comprises 14 residues. As DNA, the CDR3 is TGTGCCAGCAGTTGGCGACAGGGGAACAATGAGCAGTTCTTC. Translated, it gives CASSWRQGNNEQFF.

This clone is a singleton in its sample. The chain uses TRBV11-2 and TRBJ2-7; D perhaps matches TRBD2 (6 bases). Germline CDR1 and CDR2: SGHAT and FQNNGV. The CDR3 has 15 amino acids. The ends were cut back, 4 bases at V and 4 bases at J, with 17 bases in the middle. CDR3 coding DNA: TGTGCCAGCAGCTCCCAGCGACTAGAATTGTACGAGCAGTACTTC. It yields the protein CASSSQRLELYEQYF.

This chain links TRBV28 with TRBJ2-7; possible D gene TRBD2, 5 bases. Germline V gives CDR1 MDHEN, CDR2 SYDVKM. This CDR3 contains 12 residues. Trimming stripped 4 bases from V and 3 bases from J, with 7 bases between. The CDR3 loop is CASSSDYYEQYF. The CDR3 bases are TGTGCCAGCAGTTCCGACTACTACGAGCAGTACTTC.

The chain employs TRBV2 and TRBJ1-1; D gene ambiguous. V was clipped by 2 bases and J by 4 bases, with 11 bases between them. The CDR3 extends over 14 amino acids. Per the germline V gene, CDR1 is SNHLY and CDR2 is FYNNEI. CDR3 nucleotide sequence: TGTGCCAGCAGTGAAAATTGGCCCTCCACTGAAGCTTTCTTT. Its translation: CASSENWPSTEAFF.

The J gene is TRBJ1-4, the V gene TRBV3-1 (or the pseudogene TRBV3-2); tentative D call: TRBD1 (5 bases). Between the trimmed V and J ends, which lost 6 bases and 2 bases, there was a span of 10 bases. The germline V gene has CDR1 LGHDT and CDR2 YNNKEL (reference sequence). The CDR3 totals 14 residues. The CDR3 nucleotides are TGTGCCAGCAGAGCGGGACTCACTAATGAAAAACTGTTTTTT. Residues: CASRAGLTNEKLFF.

The gene calls are TRBV21-1 and TRBJ2-7; the listed D gene, TRBD2, was not tested against the DNA. TRBV21-1 represents a pseudogene. This CDR3 contains 16 residues. For the CDR3, the DNA is TGTGCCAGCAGCAAAGAGGAATCAGGGGACTACGGGAAGCAGTACTTC. The encoded protein is CASSKEESGDYGKQYF.

In its sample, this clone ranks as medium-sized. The chain employs TRBV7-9 and TRBJ2-2, with TRBD1 as a possible D gene (6 bases). CDR3 length equals 17 residues. Germline V lookup: CDR1 SEHNR, CDR2 FQNEAQ (reference sequence). Deletions cut 3 bases from V and 3 bases from J, with 17 bases between. This CDR3 is CASSFPKAGVDTGELFF. The CDR3 bases are TGTGCCAGCAGCTTTCCCAAGGCAGGGGTCGACACCGGGGAGCTGTTTTTT. Based on the CDR3 plus reference TRBV7-9 and TRBJ2-2, the full variable domain is DTGVSQNPRHKITKRGQNVTFRCDPISEHNRLYWYRQTLGQGPEFLTYFQNEAQLEKSRLLSDRFSAERPKGSFSTLEIQRTEQGDSAMYLCASSFPKAGVDTGELFFGEGSRLTVL.

The chain has TRBV6-5 and TRBJ1-1; unclear D gene. Germline CDR1 is MNHEY and CDR2 is SVGAGI. Trimming pared 7 bases from V and 0 bases from J, leaving 12 bases between. The CDR3 loop spans 14 amino acids. CDR3 sequence: CASTNGLMNTEAFF. As DNA, the CDR3 is TGTGCCAGCACTAATGGACTGATGAACACTGAAGCTTTCTTT.

CDR3 protein: CASSLAGRGGAFF. The CDR3 nucleotides read TGTGCCAGCAGCTTAGCTGGCAGGGGTGGGGCTTTCTTT. V gene TRBV7-2 combines with J gene TRBJ1-1, with D possibly TRBD1 on 6 matching bases. This CDR3 has 13 residues. Germline V lookup: CDR1 SGHTA, CDR2 FQGNSA. Trimming took off 0 bases at V and 11 bases at J, with 13 bases between the two ends.

The V gene is TRBV29-1, the J gene TRBJ2-7; TRBD2 matches 8 bases. Germline-derived CDR1 and CDR2 are SQVTM and ANQGSEA. CDR3 length equals 13 residues. The V segment lost 6 bases and the J segment 2 bases; nucleotides outside the gene matches: 6. The CDR3: CSVRLAGPYEQYF. CDR3 coding DNA: TGCAGCGTACGGCTAGCGGGTCCCTACGAGCAGTACTTC.

The chain is built from TRBV28 and TRBJ1-2; 7 nucleotides line up with TRBD1. The V gene end was trimmed by 3 bases and the J gene end by 1 base; junction bases not matched to a gene: 5. Germline values: CDR1 MDHEN, CDR2 SYDVKM. This CDR3 contains 15 residues. The CDR3 nucleotides read TGTGCCAGCAGTTTTGGGGCAGGGGGTAACTATGGCTACACCTTC. Translating gives CASSFGAGGNYGYTF.

V gene TRBV2 combines with J gene TRBJ2-5, with D possibly TRBD2 on 7 matching bases. Deletions cut 8 bases from V and 7 bases from J, with 11 bases between. Germline V gene sequence: CDR1 SNHLY, CDR2 FYNNEI. This CDR3 region has 11 residues. The CDR3 sequence: CASQGGGTQYF. DNA for the CDR3: TGTGCCAGCCAGGGAGGGGGGACCCAGTACTTC.

J is TRBJ1-2 and V is TRBV5-4; 12 bases align to TRBD1. The V segment lost 4 bases and the J segment 8 bases; nucleotides outside the gene matches: 3. Germline-derived CDR1 and CDR2 are SGHNT and YYREEE (reference sequence). The CDR3 sequence is 13 residues long. CDR3 in amino acids: CASSRDRGPGYTF. DNA for the CDR3: TGTGCCAGCAGCCGGGACAGGGGGCCAGGCTACACCTTC.

The chain carries TRBV7-3 and TRBJ2-2; D possibly corresponds to TRBD2 (5 bases). Trimming took 4 bases from V and 6 from J, leaving 9 bases between them. The CDR3 is 13 residues long. CDR1 and CDR2 from the germline V gene are SGHTA and FQGTGA. The CDR3 sequence is CASSSWTSGELFF. In nucleotides, the CDR3 is TGTGCCAGCAGCTCCTGGACTTCCGGGGAGCTGTTTTTT.

The rearrangement links TRBV2 to TRBJ1-5; D is perhaps TRBD1 (5 bases). This CDR3 spans 15 amino acids. Trimming pared 5 bases from V and 3 bases from J, leaving 14 bases between. Germline CDR1 is SNHLY and CDR2 is FYNNEI. The CDR3 region is CASSPGGSLNQPQHF. The CDR3 DNA reads TGTGCCAGCAGTCCGGGGGGGTCTCTCAATCAGCCCCAGCATTTT.

The chain carries TRBV29-1 and TRBJ2-7, with a weak D call TRBD1 (5 bases). The CDR3 covers 11 residues. V was pared by 6 bases and J by 4 bases, with 10 bases between. Germline V gives CDR1 SQVTM, CDR2 ANQGSEA. The CDR3 is CSVSTGYEQYF. The CDR3, as DNA: TGCAGCGTCTCCACAGGTTACGAGCAGTACTTC.

The CDR3: CASSLDVADPEAFF. In DNA form, the CDR3 reads TGTGCCAGCAGCTTAGATGTGGCGGATCCTGAAGCTTTCTTT. The genes are TRBV7-9 and TRBJ1-1; unclear D gene. The CDR3 contains 14 residues. CDR1 is SEHNR, CDR2 FQNEAQ, per germline (reference sequence). The V and J ends lost 1 base and 6 bases respectively, with 12 bases between them. Drawing the rest from reference TRBV7-9 and TRBJ1-1, the complete variable domain is DTGVSQNPRHKITKRGQNVTFRCDPISEHNRLYWYRQTLGQGPEFLTYFQNEAQLEKSRLLSDRFSAERPKGSFSTLEIQRTEQGDSAMYLCASSLDVADPEAFFGQGTRLTVV.

The CDR3 region is CASSLPSSSGGASDTQYF. CDR3 DNA: TGTGCCAGCAGCTTGCCCTCCTCTAGCGGGGGGGCCTCAGATACGCAGTATTTT. This chain joins TRBV7-2 and TRBJ2-3; TRBD2 aligns across 12 bases. The trim removed 3 bases at V and 4 bases at J, leaving 11 bases unmatched. The CDR3 spans 18 residues. Germline V gene lookup returns CDR1 SGHTA and CDR2 FQGNSA. The variable domain in full, with the rest retrieved from reference TRBV7-2 and TRBJ2-3, is GAGVSQSPSNKVTEKGKDVELRCDPISGHTALYWYRQSLGQGLEFLIYFQGNSAPDKSGLPSDRFSAERTGGSVSTLTIQRTQQEDSAVYLCASSLPSSSGGASDTQYFGPGTRLTVL.

The chain is built from TRBV7-2 and TRBJ2-1; weak D call: TRBD2 (6 bases). The V end was cut by 3 bases, the J end by 8 bases, with 17 bases between. This CDR3 has 15 amino acids. Germline CDR1 and CDR2: SGHTA and FQGNSA. The CDR3 sequence: CASSLGLGGADEQFF. CDR3 sequence (DNA): TGTGCCAGCAGCTTGGGCCTAGGCGGGGCGGATGAGCAGTTCTTC.

This clone was seen once. The chain has TRBV11-2 and TRBJ2-7; 7 nucleotides agree with TRBD2. This CDR3 comprises 16 residues. Unmatched junction bases numbered 13, after V lost 2 bases and J lost 6 bases. From germline, CDR1 is SGHAT and CDR2 FQNNGV. DNA for the CDR3: TGTGCCAGCAGCTTAAGGGCCCCAGGGAGGGCCTCCGAGCAGTACTTC. It translates to CASSLRAPGRASEQYF. Based on the CDR3 plus reference TRBV11-2 and TRBJ2-7, the full variable domain is EAGVAQSPRYKIIEKRQSVAFWCNPISGHATLYWYQQILGQGPKLLIQFQNNGVVDDSQLPKDRFSAERLKGVDSTLKIQPAKLEDSAVYLCASSLRAPGRASEQYFGPGTRLTVT.

This chain joins TRBV7-6 and TRBJ2-2; 7 bases agree with TRBD2. The CDR3 sequence is 17 residues long. Germline CDR1 and CDR2: SGHVS and FNYEAQ. Losses at the gene ends were 3 bases for V and 7 bases for J; bases not matched to a gene: 14. The chain's CDR3 is CASSLERRGVSIGELFF. The CDR3 DNA is TGTGCCAGCAGCTTGGAGAGACGGGGGGTTTCGATCGGGGAGCTGTTTTTT.